This is a list of T cell receptor beta chains from one sample in a study of CD8+ T cells in alopecia areata. The repertoire was sequenced with immunoSEQ multiplex PCR; TCRdb's copy has only in-frame clones and lacks some. The data show around 100,000 clones, 65% to 90% seen once. This material consisted of CD8+ T cells sorted from blood, taken at approximately week 34, from a patient treated with tofacitinib. The source is a human donor with alopecia areata. The CDR3 runs from the conserved cysteine through the conserved F or W. The D gene is left open where the match is weak. Clone size is stated in some rows and not others, as once, few, many or a class when expanded.

v_call	d_call	j_call	clone_size	cdr3_length	cdr3_aa	cdr3_nt
TRBV11-2	TRBD2	TRBJ2-7	.	16	CASSPRLAGGSYEQYF	TGTGCCAGCAGCCCGAGACTAGCGGGGGGCTCCTACGAGCAGTACTTC
TRBV15	TRBD1	TRBJ2-1	.	18	CATSISGTGILDWDEQFF	TGTGCCACCAGCATTTCCGGGACAGGGATCCTGGACTGGGATGAGCAGTTCTTC
TRBV5-1	TRBD1	TRBJ1-1	.	16	CASSLEGGAVNTEAFF	TGCGCCAGCAGCTTGGAAGGGGGCGCAGTGAACACTGAAGCTTTCTTT
TRBV5-8	.	TRBJ1-4	.	13	CASRSGNFEKLFF	TGTGCCAGCAGAAGTGGTAACTTTGAAAAACTGTTTTTT
TRBV1	.	TRBJ1-5	.	12	CTSSQDSEPQHF	TGCACCAGCAGCCAAGATTCTGAGCCCCAGCATTTT
TRBV15	.	TRBJ2-3	.	16	CATSRDSTASTDTQYF	TGTGCCACCAGCAGAGATTCGACAGCTAGCACAGATACGCAGTATTTT
TRBV28	TRBD1	TRBJ2-2	.	17	CASSSIMETGVTGELFF	TGTGCCAGCAGTTCAATCATGGAAACAGGGGTCACCGGGGAGCTGTTTTTT
TRBV5-1	TRBD1	TRBJ2-7	.	14	CASSWGQGSYEQYF	TGCGCCAGCAGCTGGGGACAGGGCTCCTACGAGCAGTACTTC
TRBV30	TRBD1	TRBJ1-5	once	14	CAWGRDSANQPQHF	TGTGCCTGGGGCAGGGACAGCGCCAATCAGCCCCAGCATTTT
TRBV5-1	.	TRBJ2-7	once	13	CASSLQSDYEQYF	TGCGCCAGCAGCTTGCAGAGTGACTACGAGCAGTACTTC
TRBV16	.	TRBJ2-3	few	15	CASSPLSGVTDTQYF	TGTGCCAGCAGCCCCCTTTCAGGAGTGACAGATACGCAGTATTTT
TRBV29-1	TRBD1	TRBJ2-1	.	13	CSVGATGANEQFF	TGCAGCGTTGGAGCGACAGGGGCCAATGAGCAGTTCTTC
TRBV5-6	.	TRBJ2-1	.	18	CASSPGALRGRSYNEQFF	TGTGCCAGCAGCCCGGGCGCTCTACGGGGCCGGTCTTACAATGAGCAGTTCTTC
TRBV11-2	.	TRBJ2-7	.	13	CASTHSLSYEQYF	TGTGCCAGCACCCATTCTCTCTCTTACGAGCAGTACTTC
TRBV11-2	TRBD1	TRBJ2-7	once	14	CASSRGTGGYEQYF	TGTGCCAGCAGCAGGGGGACAGGGGGCTACGAGCAGTACTTC
TRBV7-9	.	TRBJ1-2	.	12	CASSSKTDGYTF	TGTGCCAGCAGCTCCAAAACCGATGGCTACACCTTC
TRBV7-9	.	TRBJ1-3	.	16	CASSSDEGGSGNTIYF	TGTGCCAGCAGCTCCGATGAAGGGGGGTCTGGAAACACCATATATTTT
TRBV4-1	.	TRBJ2-5	.	13	CASSPRRQETQYF	TGCGCCAGCAGCCCCAGACGTCAAGAGACCCAGTACTTC
TRBV15	.	TRBJ2-3	.	15	CATSGGTESTDTQYF	TGTGCCACCAGCGGGGGGACAGAAAGCACAGATACGCAGTATTTT
TRBV19	.	TRBJ2-1	.	15	CASKIGASDYNEQFF	TGTGCCAGTAAAATCGGGGCTAGCGATTACAATGAGCAGTTCTTC
TRBV30	TRBD2	TRBJ2-1	.	15	CAWSPLAGVFDEQFF	TGTGCCTGGAGCCCACTAGCGGGAGTTTTCGATGAGCAGTTCTTC
TRBV5-4	TRBD1	TRBJ2-1	.	16	CASSLGAGGPLNEQFF	TGTGCCAGCAGCTTGGGGGCAGGGGGCCCCTTAAATGAGCAGTTCTTC
TRBV29-1	.	TRBJ2-1	.	15	CSVEVLGVPYNEQFF	TGCAGCGTTGAAGTCCTCGGGGTGCCCTACAATGAGCAGTTCTTC
TRBV7-9	TRBD2	TRBJ2-3	.	16	CASSSSGGPSTDTQYF	TGTGCCAGCAGCTCCTCGGGAGGCCCTAGCACAGATACGCAGTATTTT
TRBV15	.	TRBJ1-2	.	13	CATSTQGTYGYTF	TGTGCCACCAGCACCCAGGGGACCTATGGCTACACCTTC
TRBV27	TRBD2	TRBJ2-7	once	16	CASSPLAGVQSYEQYF	TGTGCCAGCAGCCCTCTCGCGGGAGTCCAATCCTACGAGCAGTACTTC
TRBV2	.	TRBJ2-7	.	14	CASSEPAGTYEQYF	TGTGCCAGCAGTGAACCCGCAGGAACGTACGAGCAGTACTTC
TRBV6-1	TRBD1	TRBJ1-2	.	15	CASSDGTGAGYGYTF	TGTGCCAGCAGTGACGGGACAGGGGCGGGTTATGGCTACACCTTC
TRBV19	.	TRBJ2-7	.	15	CASSSRVVGIYEQYF	TGTGCCAGTAGTAGCCGGGTGGTAGGTATCTACGAGCAGTACTTC
TRBV7-9	.	TRBJ2-5	.	12	CASSGGGETQYF	TGTGCCAGCTCGGGGGGCGGAGAGACCCAGTACTTC
TRBV7-9	TRBD1	TRBJ2-5	.	17	CASSLDPGTGPQETQYF	TGTGCCAGCAGCTTAGATCCCGGGACAGGGCCACAAGAGACCCAGTACTTC
TRBV7-9	.	TRBJ2-2	.	15	CASSAGNSNTGELFF	TGTGCCAGCAGCGCGGGGAACTCGAACACCGGGGAGCTGTTTTTT
TRBV11-1	.	TRBJ2-3	few	15	CASSLVGTSTDTQYF	TGTGCCAGCAGCTTGGTCGGGACTAGCACAGATACGCAGTATTTT
TRBV6-5	.	TRBJ2-2	.	15	CASSYSGGGTGELFF	TGTGCCAGCAGTTATAGCGGAGGGGGGACCGGGGAGCTGTTTTTT
TRBV29-1	.	TRBJ2-7	.	14	CSVGPAGEVYEQYF	TGCAGCGTTGGACCGGCAGGGGAGGTCTACGAGCAGTACTTC
TRBV7-8	TRBD1	TRBJ1-1	.	15	CASSQRWTGGTEAFF	TGTGCCAGCAGCCAAAGGTGGACAGGGGGCACTGAAGCTTTCTTT
TRBV4-1	.	TRBJ2-4	.	15	CASSQGFRAGDIQYF	TGCGCCAGCAGCCAAGGTTTTAGAGCAGGGGACATTCAGTACTTC
TRBV9	.	TRBJ2-1	.	16	CASSVDLGVGYNEQFF	TGTGCCAGCAGCGTAGATTTAGGGGTTGGGTACAATGAGCAGTTCTTC
TRBV14	TRBD1	TRBJ2-1	.	14	CASSLTGPDNEQFF	TGTGCCAGCAGCTTGACAGGGCCCGACAATGAGCAGTTCTTC
TRBV7-9	.	TRBJ2-3	once	12	CASSPLRDTQYF	TGTGCCAGCAGCCCCCTAAGAGATACGCAGTATTTT
TRBV7-9	.	TRBJ1-4	.	15	CASSLNREREEKLFF	TGTGCCAGCAGCTTAAACCGGGAAAGAGAAGAAAAACTGTTTTTT
TRBV30	.	TRBJ1-2	.	13	CAWSVGQGYGYTF	TGTGCCTGGAGTGTAGGGCAGGGCTATGGCTACACCTTC
TRBV11-2	.	TRBJ2-5	.	12	CASSGVKETQYF	TGTGCCAGCAGCGGAGTAAAAGAGACCCAGTACTTC
TRBV28	TRBD2	TRBJ2-7	few	15	CASSLGGSPSYEQYF	TGTGCCAGCAGTTTGGGAGGGTCCCCCTCCTACGAGCAGTACTTC
TRBV7-8	.	TRBJ2-5	.	12	CASSLGPETQYF	TGTGCCAGCAGCTTAGGACCGGAGACCCAGTACTTC